This T cell receptor beta chain is from a study of cytotoxic CD8 clonotypes in ibrutinib-treated CLL. Study at large: For this cohort, patients were about a dozen relapsed/refractory and some 15 treatment-naive, while approximately 17 were IGHV unmutated. Specimens for response were gathered following a median about twelve months of therapy, spanning 6 to 36.

Study conclusions and caveats: A rise in clonality was seen at ibrutinib response, and a fall back toward baseline was seen at progression.

Germline CDR1 MGHRA, CDR2 YSYEKL. V dropped 4 bases and J dropped 1; count of bases not matched to a gene: 10. The CDR3 sequence is 17 residues long. Approximately 2.2 micrograms of genomic DNA, which was extracted from cryopreserved PBMCs, served as the material used for the TCR beta libraries. For this clone: The antigen is undetermined.

The method was immunoSEQ multiplex PCR; TCRdb's version includes in-frame clones alone and lacks a portion of them. Among fewer than 50,000 clones listed, more than 45% were seen once. The genes are TRBV4-1 and TRBJ1-5, with 7 bases aligning to TRBD1. Sequences were derived from PBMCs, sampled after 12 months of ibrutinib treatment. This clonotype was sampled from a human donor with chronic lymphocytic leukemia. The CDR3, as DNA: TGCGCCAGCAGCCCCGAACAGGGGTGGGAGAGCAATCAGCCCCAGCATTTT. This codes for CASSPEQGWESNQPQHF.